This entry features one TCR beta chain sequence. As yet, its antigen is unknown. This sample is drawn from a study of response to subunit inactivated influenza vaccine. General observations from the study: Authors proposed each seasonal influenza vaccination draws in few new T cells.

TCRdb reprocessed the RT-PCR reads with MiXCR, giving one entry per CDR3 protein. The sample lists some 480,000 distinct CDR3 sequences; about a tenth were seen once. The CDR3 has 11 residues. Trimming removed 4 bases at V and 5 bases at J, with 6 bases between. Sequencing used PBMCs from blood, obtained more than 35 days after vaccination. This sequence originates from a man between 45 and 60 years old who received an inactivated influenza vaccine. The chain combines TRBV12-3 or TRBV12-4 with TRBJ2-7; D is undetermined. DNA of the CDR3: TGTGCCAGCAGTTCAGGTAACGAGCAGTACTTC. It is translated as CASSSGNEQYF.